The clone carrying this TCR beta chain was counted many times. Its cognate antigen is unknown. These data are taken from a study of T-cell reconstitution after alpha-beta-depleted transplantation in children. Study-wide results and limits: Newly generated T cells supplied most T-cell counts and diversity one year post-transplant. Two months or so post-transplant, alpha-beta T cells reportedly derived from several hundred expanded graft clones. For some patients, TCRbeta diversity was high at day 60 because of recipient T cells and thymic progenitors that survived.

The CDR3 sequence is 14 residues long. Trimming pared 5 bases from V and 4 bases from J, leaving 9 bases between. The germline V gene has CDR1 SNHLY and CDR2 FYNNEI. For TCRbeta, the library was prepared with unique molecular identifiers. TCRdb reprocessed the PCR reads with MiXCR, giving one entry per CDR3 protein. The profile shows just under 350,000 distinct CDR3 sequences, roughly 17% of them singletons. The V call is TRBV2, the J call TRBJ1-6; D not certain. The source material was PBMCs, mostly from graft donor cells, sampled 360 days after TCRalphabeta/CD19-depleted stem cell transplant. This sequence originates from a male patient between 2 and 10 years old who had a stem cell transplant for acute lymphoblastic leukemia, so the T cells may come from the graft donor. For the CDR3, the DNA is TGTGCCAGCAGTAGGGATACTTATAATTCACCCCTCCACTTT. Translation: CASSRDTYNSPLHF. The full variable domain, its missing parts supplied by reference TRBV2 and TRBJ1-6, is EPEVTQTPSHQVTQMGQEVILRCVPISNHLYFYWYRQILGQKVEFLVSFYNNEISEKSEIFDDQFSVERPDGSNFTLKIRSTKLEDSAMYFCASSRDTYNSPLHFGNGTRLTVT.